Sequencing of this T cell receptor beta chain was carried out in a study of vaccination effects on CD4 cells after COVID-19 (dated by TCRdb to the early 2020s). With respect to the entire study: Each participant got two doses of an mRNA SARS-CoV-2 vaccine, either BNT162b2 or mRNA-1273. In the study, cultures from other donors were sequenced using the Oncomine TCR Beta short-read assay on an Illumina iSeq 100. The study compared SARS-CoV-2 spike-specific CD4+ TCR repertoires before and after mRNA vaccination in COVID-19 convalescent patients and infection-naive vaccine recipients. The full study included 9 to 10 COVID-19 convalescent patients and several SARS-CoV-2-naive healthy vaccine recipients.

Overall study outcomes, separate from this receptor: At late post-vaccination timepoints, both infection-induced and vaccine-induced clones showed marked clonal contraction, consistent with waning T cell responses. The study was limited by a small number of convalescent patients and lacked early post-infection timepoints. In healthy vaccine recipients, vaccine-induced clones were almost all SARS-CoV-2 mono-reactive, with only 1 of 255 cross-reactive with common cold coronaviruses.

The germline V gene sets CDR1 to SGHTS and CDR2 to YDEGEE. Trimming removed 3 bases from V and 7 bases from J; the gene matches leave 6 bases unexplained. The CDR3 runs 14 residues from the cysteine to the phenylalanine. Solely the CDR3 DNA is kept, with 42 bases framed from the first base. Comments on this clone: The antigen it binds to is not known. The sample holds no much larger clone one base away, and base qualities are not on file.

In the ViraFEST assay, PBMC were stimulated with viral peptide pools, and TCR sequencing was then used to find antigen-specific CD4+ T cell clonotypes based on their expansion. After approximately eleven days of culture, CD4+ T cells were isolated with the EasySep CD4+ T cell isolation kit. Negative nucleocapsid antibody results before and after vaccination confirmed that the healthy vaccine recipients had no prior SARS-CoV-2 infection. Each well held over 1.5 million PBMC cultured in IMDM containing about 5.5% human AB serum, 9.5 to 10 IU/ml IL-2 and gentamicin, along with approximately 10 ug/ml peptides. On days 3 and 7, half of the culture medium was replaced with fresh IL-2-containing medium. Unless otherwise noted, each peptide stimulation condition was cultured in triplicate wells. Using Ficoll-Paque Plus gradient centrifugation, PBMC were separated from whole blood and then either used fresh or cryopreserved at -140C. The spike proteins of SARS-CoV-2 and of the common cold coronaviruses HCoV-NL63, HCoV-OC43 and HCoV-229E were spanned by overlapping peptide pools. The QIAamp micro DNA kit was used to extract genomic DNA from the cultured CD4+ T cells.

The library was obtained by the immunoSEQ multiplex PCR assay. DNA from the cultured and isolated CD4+ T cells underwent TCR beta CDR3 sequencing. Per the original workflow: Non-productive TCR sequences were removed and reads were trimmed to the CDR3 region, keeping CDR3s of at least 7 amino acids. The MANAFEST web app was used to identify antigen-specific clonotypes by comparing expansion in peptide wells with expansion in reference cultures. Positive clones required FDR<0.05 expansion versus reference and all other wells, odds ratio above 5, and frequency above 0.1% in two replicate wells. A clonotype was defined as cross-reactive if the clonotype was significantly expanded both in SARS-CoV-2 spike wells and in at least one common cold coronavirus spike condition. Levenshtein distance calculated with the stringdist R package was used to assess CDR3 similarity, and unrooted trees were constructed with ape in R 3.6.1. TCRdb mirrors the immuneACCESS table, restricted to in-frame sequences. Some clones are absent from its copies; in checked studies, under half trace to an unresolved V gene, and the reason for the others is unknown. The V and J calls and clone size are taken from that table; D and trimming were inferred from the DNA. Within this sample are about 65,000 clones, with more than 70% of them counted one time only. Jointly, the top ten make up 2.5% to 3.5% of the sample.

The rearrangement joined TRBV5-8 to TRBJ2-2; 7 central bases correspond to TRBD2. The source is a human donor who received a COVID-19 vaccine. The sample consisted of CD4+ T cells from PBMCs cultured with HCoV-NL63 spike peptides, taken before COVID-19 vaccination. The intended sense of this specimen's cell subset or site label: HCoV-NL63 spike overlapping peptide pool stimulation. CDR3 reads: CASSSERGSGELFF. The DNA sequence is TGTGCCAGCAGCTCGGAGCGGGGTAGCGGGGAGCTGTTTTTT.